Listed below are T cell receptor beta chains from one sample, sequenced in a study of blood T cell repertoires in COVID-19. Data came from immunoSEQ multiplex PCR; TCRdb stores just in-frame clones and leaves some out. The sample lists about 68,000 clones, around nine tenths occurring once. The sample consisted of peripheral blood. The receptors here all came from a human donor in a cohort sampled during active COVID-19. Both conserved end residues are part of each CDR3. A D gene is named only where the DNA matches it firmly. Clone size is given for some rows only: seen once, a few or many times, or a class if the clone is expanded.

v_gene	abundance	j_gene	d_gene	CDR3aa	CDR3nt
TRBV6-6	once	TRBJ2-7	TRBD1	CASRPGTGSRYEQYF	TGTGCCAGTAGACCGGGGACAGGGTCTCGGTACGAGCAGTACTTC
TRBV10-1	.	TRBJ2-5	TRBD2	CASSPGLEGTQYF	TGCGCCAGCAGCCCCGGACTAGAAGGGACCCAGTACTTC
TRBV29-1	.	TRBJ1-1	.	CSVEGQKIGAFF	TGCAGCGTTGAAGGACAGAAAATCGGAGCTTTCTTT
TRBV19	.	TRBJ1-2	.	CASSKRDTRNNYGYTF	TGTGCCAGTAGTAAACGGGACACTCGGAATAACTATGGCTACACCTTC
TRBV7-2	.	TRBJ1-2	TRBD1	CASRMGQGSHGYTF	TGTGCCAGCAGGATGGGACAGGGAAGCCATGGCTACACCTTC
TRBV10-3	.	TRBJ2-7	.	CAISGAYEQYF	TGTGCCATCTCCGGAGCCTACGAGCAGTACTTC
TRBV7-9	few	TRBJ1-1	.	CASSQDSDTEAFF	TGTGCCAGCAGCCAGGACAGCGACACTGAAGCTTTCTTT
TRBV19	.	TRBJ1-1	.	CASSIVSGARVNTEAFF	TGTGCCAGTAGTATAGTGAGCGGGGCCAGGGTGAACACTGAAGCTTTCTTT
TRBV28	.	TRBJ1-1	.	CASSSTGGPGTEAFF	TGTGCCAGCAGTTCCACCGGGGGGCCCGGCACTGAAGCTTTCTTT
TRBV10-3	.	TRBJ1-1	TRBD1	CAISEEGTGRTEAFF	TGTGCCATCAGTGAGGAGGGGACAGGGCGAACTGAAGCTTTCTTT
TRBV4-1	.	TRBJ1-4	.	CASSPGGRGGRKLFF	TGCGCCAGCAGCCCGGGTGGCAGGGGCGGGAGAAAACTGTTTTTT
TRBV10-3	.	TRBJ1-2	TRBD1	CAIRQGMGGYTF	TGTGCCATCAGACAGGGGATGGGAGGCTACACCTTC
TRBV11-1	.	TRBJ2-3	.	CASSLQGDTQYF	TGTGCCAGCAGCCTACAGGGTGATACGCAGTATTTT
TRBV5-5	.	TRBJ1-4	.	CASSPSMWPTNEKLFF	TGTGCCAGCAGCCCCTCGATGTGGCCGACTAATGAAAAACTGTTTTTT
TRBV5-1	.	TRBJ2-2	.	CASTFDVEQGGELFF	TGCGCCAGCACCTTCGACGTGGAACAGGGCGGGGAGCTGTTTTTT
TRBV5-1	.	TRBJ2-7	TRBD1	CASSPGDRNPYEQYF	TGCGCCAGCAGCCCTGGGGACAGGAATCCCTACGAGCAGTACTTC